This T cell receptor beta chain was profiled in a study of regulatory T cells in long-lasting Graves disease. Investigators prepared the TCR beta libraries by applying iRepertoire HTBI primers and Arm-PCR of CDR3 regions. TCRdb processed the multiplex PCR reads anew with MiXCR; each CDR3 protein has one entry. The sample lists roughly 440,000 distinct CDR3 sequences; roughly 15% were seen once. The table lists this clonotype with a few counts. Time point of the sample: newly diagnosed GD, antithyroid drugs for less than 3 months. PBMC-extracted RNA yielded the TCR library. The germline CDR1 and CDR2 sequences are SGHRS and YFSETQ. The CDR3 extends over 15 amino acids. The germline V and J ends were trimmed by 0 bases and 4 bases, with 11 bases remaining between them. These data were likewise used in another study, on T cells in Graves' hyperthyroidism and ophthalmopathy.

The sample in question was peripheral blood mononuclear cells (PBMCs), obtained at new diagnosis, from a patient treated with antithyroid drugs. The TCR was taken from a woman aged 18-35 years with Graves disease. The chain employs TRBV5-1 and TRBJ1-3; perhaps TRBD1 as D (5 bases). As DNA, the CDR3 is TGCGCCAGCAGCTTGGACGGGGCTTCAGGAAACACCATATATTTT. Amino acid sequence: CASSLDGASGNTIYF.